The clone carrying this T cell receptor beta chain has more than one count but fewer than ten. The sample comes from a study of blood T cell repertoires in COVID-19. As handled by the study authors: Estimates of nucleated cell counts were drawn from the amplification of reference gene primers. This table comes from immunoSEQ multiplex PCR, and its TCRdb copy is limited to in-frame clones, with some not included. V and J calls and clone size are as listed in that table; D and trimming were resolved from the DNA. The sample has 250,000 to 300,000 clones; about 88% are singletons. Germline V gene sequence: CDR1 MGHRA, CDR2 YSYEKL. The V and J ends lost 5 bases and 7 bases respectively, with 11 bases between them. The CDR3 is made up of 12 amino acids.

This receptor was identified in a man aged 25-40 years with active or convalescent COVID-19. V usage is TRBV4-1 and J usage is TRBJ1-2; TRBD1 is a possible D gene (6 bases). The specimen was peripheral blood. The DNA for the CDR3 is TGCGCCAGCAGCTCACCCAGGGGTGGCTACACCTTC. Its protein product is CASSSPRGGYTF.